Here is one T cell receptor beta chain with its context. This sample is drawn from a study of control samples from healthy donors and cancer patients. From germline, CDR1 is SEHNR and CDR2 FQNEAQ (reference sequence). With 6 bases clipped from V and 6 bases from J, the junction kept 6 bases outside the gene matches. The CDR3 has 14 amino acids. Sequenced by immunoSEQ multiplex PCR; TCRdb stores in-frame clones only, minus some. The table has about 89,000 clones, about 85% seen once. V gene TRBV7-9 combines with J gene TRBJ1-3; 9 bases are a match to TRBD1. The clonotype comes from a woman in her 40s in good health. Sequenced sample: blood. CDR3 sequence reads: CASRTGTGPNTIYF. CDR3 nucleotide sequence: TGTGCCAGCAGGACCGGGACAGGGCCAAACACCATATATTTT.